The 32 T cell receptor beta chains in this list originate from one sample, sequenced in a study of OX40 agonist ivuxolimab in advanced cancers. Libraries were prepared by immunoSEQ multiplex PCR; TCRdb keeps only in-frame clonotypes and omits some of them. Among about 85,000 clones listed, around 86% were seen once. The source material was CD4+ or CD8+ T cells sorted from blood, sampled in a trial of the OX40 agonist ivuxolimab. All receptors derive from an adult with an advanced solid tumor such as melanoma, head and neck, liver or kidney cancer.

A word on this clone: Other nucleotide sequences in the sample specify the same CDR3. J is TRBJ1-6 and V is TRBV9, with TRBD1 identical over 8 bases. Trimming at V came to 3 bases and at J to 7 bases, leaving 6 bases not matched to a gene. Per germline, CDR1 SGDLS and CDR2 YYNGEE. CDR3 length: 15 residues. The CDR3 sequence: CASSAGQGGNSPLHF. For the CDR3, the DNA is TGTGCCAGCAGCGCAGGACAGGGAGGAAATTCACCCCTCCACTTT.

The V call is TRBV5-1, the J call TRBJ1-1; D is undetermined. This CDR3 is built from 15 residues. CDR1 is SGHRS, CDR2 YFSETQ, per germline. Trimming shortened V by 0 bases and J by 3 bases, and 12 bases separated the two germline ends. CDR3 coding DNA: TGCGCCAGCAGCTTGGGGACCTTACAATACACTGAAGCTTTCTTT. Its translation is CASSLGTLQYTEAFF.

The chain combines TRBV5-6 with TRBJ1-1, with D tentatively TRBD1 (6 bases). The CDR3 is 15 amino acids. Germline V gene data show CDR1 as SGHDT and CDR2 as YYEEEE. Trimming cost V 0 bases and J 0 bases, with 9 bases left between them. The CDR3 DNA reads TGTGCCAGCAGCTTGGCGGGACACATGAACACTGAAGCTTTCTTT. Amino acids: CASSLAGHMNTEAFF. The full variable domain, in which reference TRBV5-6 and TRBJ1-1 provide the parts outside the CDR3, is DAGVTQSPTHLIKTRGQQVTLRCSPKSGHDTVSWYQQALGQGPQFIFQYYEEEERQRGNFPDRFSGHQFPNYSSELNVNALLLGDSALYLCASSLAGHMNTEAFFGQGTRLTVV.

The gene calls are TRBV11-1 and TRBJ2-5; possibly TRBD2 for D (6 bases). This CDR3 spans 17 amino acids. The V and J ends lost 5 bases and 4 bases respectively, with 23 bases between them. Germline V gene lookup returns CDR1 SGHAT and CDR2 FQDESV (reference sequence). This chain's CDR3 is CASSPNGASALLETQYF. DNA of the CDR3: TGTGCCAGCAGCCCAAATGGGGCTAGCGCTCTCCTAGAGACCCAGTACTTC.

This rearrangement joins TRBV11-1 to TRBJ2-7, with 10 bases matching TRBD1. The CDR3 is made up of 14 amino acids. Trimming at V came to 5 bases and at J to 6 bases, leaving 7 bases not matched to a gene. Germline CDR1 and CDR2: SGHAT and FQDESV (reference sequence). The CDR3 region is CASSRRRTGGEQYF. The CDR3 DNA reads as TGTGCCAGCAGCCGCCGCCGGACAGGGGGCGAGCAGTACTTC.

This clone came up once. The chain has TRBV15 and TRBJ1-1; D remains ambiguous. CDR1 is LNHNV and CDR2 is YYDKDF in the germline V gene (reference sequence). The CDR3 spans 14 residues. Trimming left V 0 bases short and J 1 base short, with 6 bases between. In nucleotides, the CDR3 is TGTGCCACCAGCAGAGAGGAGGCGAACACTGAAGCTTTCTTT. It yields the protein CATSREEANTEAFF. Complete variable domain (other parts from reference TRBV15 and TRBJ1-1): DAMVIQNPRYQVTQFGKPVTLSCSQTLNHNVMYWYQQKSSQAPKLLFHYYDKDFNNEADTPDNFQSRRPNTSFCFLDIRSPGLGDTAMYLCATSREEANTEAFFGQGTRLTVV.

The chain employs TRBV2 and TRBJ1-1, with D possibly being TRBD1 (5 bases). This CDR3 comprises 14 residues. Looked up from germline, CDR1 is SNHLY and CDR2 is FYNNEI. V was cut by 5 bases and J by 0 bases, with 10 bases left in between. CDR3 sequence reads: CASSHRTMNTEAFF. CDR3 nucleotides: TGTGCCAGCAGTCATCGGACAATGAACACTGAAGCTTTCTTT.

The chain is built from TRBV29-1 and TRBJ2-1; no reliable D call. Deletions cut 7 bases from V and 0 bases from J, with 10 bases between. The germline V gene encodes CDR1 SQVTM and CDR2 ANQGSEA. The CDR3 covers 13 residues. CDR3 loop: CSAIVSSYNEQFF. CDR3 sequence (DNA): TGCAGCGCTATCGTAAGCTCCTACAATGAGCAGTTCTTC.

This rearrangement joins TRBV5-1 to TRBJ2-5; D is perhaps TRBD2 (6 bases). Germline CDR1 and CDR2: SGHRS and YFSETQ. The CDR3 sequence is 14 residues long. V was clipped by 4 bases and J by 0 bases, with 10 bases between them. CDR3 in amino acids: CASSPRGNQETQYF. DNA of the CDR3: TGCGCCAGCAGCCCTCGCGGGAACCAAGAGACCCAGTACTTC. Full variable domain (outside the CDR3, taken from reference TRBV5-1 and TRBJ2-5): KAGVTQTPRYLIKTRGQQVTLSCSPISGHRSVSWYQQTPGQGLQFLFEYFSETQRNKGNFPGRFSGRQFSNSRSEMNVSTLELGDSALYLCASSPRGNQETQYFGPGTRLLVL.

A single count supports this clone. This chain uses TRBV5-1 with TRBJ2-3; TRBD2 matches at 8 bases. CDR3 length: 17 residues. Germline loops: CDR1 SGHRS, CDR2 YFSETQ. The junction had 16 bases not matched to a gene; V was cut back by 5 bases and J by 5 bases. CDR3 amino acids: CASSSALAGGGVDTQYF. The CDR3 DNA sequence: TGCGCCAGCAGTTCGGCGCTAGCGGGCGGTGGTGTAGATACGCAGTATTTT. The full variable domain, with the rest looked up from reference TRBV5-1 and TRBJ2-3, is KAGVTQTPRYLIKTRGQQVTLSCSPISGHRSVSWYQQTPGQGLQFLFEYFSETQRNKGNFPGRFSGRQFSNSRSEMNVSTLELGDSALYLCASSSALAGGGVDTQYFGPGTRLTVL.

This clone was observed a single time. The chain joins TRBV2 to TRBJ2-5, with a tentative D call TRBD1 (5 bases). The germline V gene encodes CDR1 SNHLY and CDR2 FYNNEI. The CDR3 is made up of 11 amino acids. V was pared by 6 bases and J by 7 bases, with 9 bases between. The CDR3 reads CASSQGLTQYF. In DNA, the CDR3 is TGTGCCAGCAGCCAGGGATTGACCCAGTACTTC.

The chain combines TRBV6-6 with TRBJ1-1, with TRBD1 matching over 7 bases. This CDR3 region has 14 residues. Looked up from germline, CDR1 is MNHNY and CDR2 is SVGAGI (reference sequence). Trimming took 0 bases from V and 5 from J; bases not matched to a gene: 3. The CDR3 DNA follows: TGTGCCAGCAGTTACTCTACAGGGGAGACTGAAGCTTTCTTT. Protein: CASSYSTGETEAFF.

The rearrangement joins TRBV5-1 to TRBJ1-2, with 8 bases aligning to TRBD1. J was trimmed by 8 bases and V by 0 bases; bases with no gene match: 9. This CDR3 is built from 15 residues. Germline V lookup: CDR1 SGHRS, CDR2 YFSETQ. CDR3 region: CASSLDPGGAVGYTF. For the CDR3, the DNA is TGCGCCAGCAGCTTGGATCCAGGGGGCGCGGTAGGCTACACCTTC.

V and J are TRBV29-1 and TRBJ1-4, with a weak D call TRBD1 (6 bases). V was clipped by 6 bases and J by 3 bases, with 11 bases between them. Germline assignment: CDR1 SQVTM and CDR2 ANQGSEA. The CDR3 totals 13 residues. This CDR3 is CSVGGGSNEKLFF. The CDR3 DNA sequence: TGCAGCGTCGGAGGGGGGTCTAATGAAAAACTGTTTTTT.

This chain connects TRBV5-1 to TRBJ2-2; a possible D gene is TRBD1 (6 bases). V was cut by 5 bases and J by 4 bases, with 18 bases left in between. The CDR3 sequence is 16 residues long. The germline V gene has CDR1 SGHRS and CDR2 YFSETQ. CDR3 in DNA: TGCGCCAGCAGTTACTCCGGGGACACCTCCACCGGGGAGCTGTTTTTT. Its protein is CASSYSGDTSTGELFF.

The J gene is TRBJ1-5, the V gene TRBV2, with D perhaps matching TRBD1 (5 bases). CDR3 length: 13 amino acids. Germline CDR1 is SNHLY and CDR2 is FYNNEI. V was trimmed by 8 bases and J by 0 bases, leaving 8 bases between them. DNA for the CDR3: TGTGCCAGCTTGGGGGGTAGCAATCAGCCCCAGCATTTT. Translation: CASLGGSNQPQHF. Filled out from reference TRBV2 and TRBJ1-5, the complete variable domain reads EPEVTQTPSHQVTQMGQEVILRCVPISNHLYFYWYRQILGQKVEFLVSFYNNEISEKSEIFDDQFSVERPDGSNFTLKIRSTKLEDSAMYFCASLGGSNQPQHFGDGTRLSIL.

CDR3 loop: CASSFLGAGQPSVNYEQYF. As DNA, the CDR3 is TGCGCCAGCAGCTTCTTAGGCGCCGGTCAGCCGTCGGTCAACTACGAGCAGTACTTC. This chain links TRBV5-1 with TRBJ2-7; D not resolved. The CDR3 spans 19 residues. Trimming stripped 2 bases from V and 3 bases from J, with 27 bases between. Germline CDR1 is SGHRS and CDR2 is YFSETQ.

As concerns this clone: A read error may produce the germline difference seen at one junction end. The V call is TRBV6-5, the J call TRBJ1-6; possibly TRBD1 for D (5 bases). The CDR3 spans 14 residues. Germline CDR1 is MNHEY and CDR2 is SVGAGI. CDR3 region: CASSFTGYSSPLHF. As DNA, the CDR3 is TGTGCCAGCAGTTTCACAGGTTATAGTTCACCCCTCCACTTT.

This clone has a single count. V gene TRBV5-1 combines with J gene TRBJ1-2; D gene uncertain. The CDR3 is 12 residues long. Germline CDR1 reads SGHRS; CDR2 reads YFSETQ. Trimming took off 3 bases at V and 2 bases at J, with 5 bases between the two ends. Here the CDR3 reads CASSYENYGYTF. The CDR3 coding sequence is TGCGCCAGCAGCTACGAGAACTATGGCTACACCTTC.

This sequence joins TRBV18 and TRBJ1-2, with 10 bases identical to TRBD1. The CDR3 runs 15 residues. With 3 bases clipped from V and 4 bases from J, the junction kept 5 bases outside the gene matches. Germline CDR1 KGHSH, CDR2 LQKENI. The DNA for the CDR3 is TGTGCCAGCTCACCGATGACAGGGGGCGGCTATGGCTACACCTTC. Translation: CASSPMTGGGYGYTF.

This clone has only one observation. The chain couples TRBV28 to TRBJ1-2; 8 bases map to TRBD1. CDR3 length: 12 residues. The V gene's germline CDR1 is MDHEN and CDR2 SYDVKM. Trimming cost V 9 bases and J 5 bases; bases outside gene matches: 5. The CDR3 protein is CASSGGHYGYTF. The CDR3 DNA sequence: TGTGCCAGTTCAGGGGGCCATTATGGCTACACCTTC.

The chain couples TRBV2 to TRBJ1-5, with a possible D match to TRBD1 (5 bases). Looked up from germline, CDR1 is SNHLY and CDR2 is FYNNEI. The CDR3 length is 14 residues. V was pared by 0 bases and J by 2 bases, with 5 bases between. The CDR3 region is CASSEATGNQPQHF. DNA for the CDR3: TGTGCCAGCAGTGAAGCGACAGGCAATCAGCCCCAGCATTTT.

This clone was counted once. The J gene is TRBJ1-2, the V gene TRBV5-6; 7 bases are shared with TRBD1. Germline CDR1 and CDR2: SGHDT and YYEEEE. The CDR3 is 13 amino acids. The V and J ends lost 4 bases and 5 bases, in that order; junction bases with no gene match: 5. In DNA form, the CDR3 reads TGTGCCAGCAGCGAGGGACAGATGTATGGCTACACCTTC. Amino acids: CASSEGQMYGYTF.

This rearrangement joins TRBV5-1 to TRBJ2-3; TRBD1 might be the D (5 bases). With 0 bases removed from V and 3 bases from J, the gap between germline ends came to 11 bases. The CDR3 runs 15 residues. Germline V gene lookup returns CDR1 SGHRS and CDR2 YFSETQ. CDR3 region: CASSLEGAGTDTQYF. DNA of the CDR3: TGCGCCAGCAGCTTGGAAGGGGCAGGGACAGATACGCAGTATTTT.

The J gene is TRBJ1-1, the V gene TRBV19; D not certain. CDR3 length: 15 residues. V was clipped by 1 base and J by 3 bases, with 12 bases between them. CDR1 and CDR2 (germline): LNHDA, SQIVND (reference sequence). The CDR3, as DNA: TGTGCCAGTAGTATAGGCGAGGGTTATTACACTGAAGCTTTCTTT. It is translated as CASSIGEGYYTEAFF.

V usage is TRBV5-4 and J usage is TRBJ2-2; 9 nucleotides match TRBD1. The CDR3 is made up of 16 amino acids. V lost 1 base, J lost 2 bases, and 3 bases stayed unmatched. Germline values: CDR1 SGHNT, CDR2 YYREEE (reference sequence). CDR3 residues: CASSLLGQGNTGELFF. CDR3 coding DNA: TGTGCCAGCAGCTTGCTGGGACAGGGTAACACCGGGGAGCTGTTTTTT.

The gene calls are TRBV19 and TRBJ1-1; 7 bases map to TRBD1. Germline CDR1 reads LNHDA; CDR2 reads SQIVND (reference sequence). Trimming at V came to 3 bases and at J to 3 bases, leaving 4 bases not matched to a gene. The CDR3 extends over 14 amino acids. CDR3 in amino acids: CASSIGTVYTEAFF. The CDR3 DNA follows: TGTGCCAGTAGTATCGGGACAGTTTACACTGAAGCTTTCTTT. The variable domain in full, with the rest retrieved from reference TRBV19 and TRBJ1-1, is DGGITQSPKYLFRKEGQNVTLSCEQNLNHDAMYWYRQDPGQGLRLIYYSQIVNDFQKGDIAEGYSVSREKKESFPLTVTSAQKNPTAFYLCASSIGTVYTEAFFGQGTRLTVV.

CDR3 sequence reads: CASSLRAMGRRAYEQYF. The DNA of the CDR3 is TGTGCCAGCAGCTTAAGAGCTATGGGAAGAAGGGCCTACGAGCAGTACTTC. The chain combines TRBV7-3 with TRBJ2-7; D unresolved. Trimming left V 1 base short and J 2 bases short, with 18 bases between. CDR1 and CDR2 (germline): SGHTA, FQGTGA. This CDR3 is 17 amino acids long. Based on the CDR3 plus reference TRBV7-3 and TRBJ2-7, the full variable domain is GAGVSQTPSNKVTEKGKYVELRCDPISGHTALYWYRQSLGQGPEFLIYFQGTGAADDSGLPNDRFFAVRPEGSVSTLKIQRTERGDSAVYLCASSLRAMGRRAYEQYFGPGTRLTVT.

A few counts support this clone. The chain couples TRBV2 to TRBJ1-2; weak D call: TRBD1 (6 bases). CDR1 is SNHLY and CDR2 is FYNNEI in the germline V gene. V was cut by 9 bases and J by 5 bases, with 19 bases left in between. The CDR3 is 14 amino acids. CDR3: CASRQALRLYGYTF. CDR3 nucleotides: TGTGCCAGTCGACAGGCGCTGAGACTATATGGCTACACCTTC.

This chain uses TRBV11-2 with TRBJ1-2, with 9 nucleotides matching TRBD1. CDR1 and CDR2 from the germline V gene are SGHAT and FQNNGV. This CDR3 is built from 15 residues. Here the CDR3 DNA reads TGTGCTTCTTCCCCCCTCGGACAGGGGTTAGGTGGCTACACCTTC. Amino acids: CASSPLGQGLGGYTF.

This chain joins TRBV5-4 and TRBJ1-1; D might be TRBD1 (5 bases). V lost 2 bases and J lost 5, with 13 bases in between. The CDR3 extends over 14 amino acids. Germline CDR1 SGHNT, CDR2 YYREEE (reference sequence). CDR3 sequence: CASSFRSGETEAFF. The CDR3, as DNA: TGTGCCAGCAGCTTTCGGTCGGGGGAAACTGAAGCTTTCTTT.

This rearrangement joins TRBV6-6 to TRBJ1-1, with no clear D. CDR1 and CDR2 from the germline V gene are MNHNY and SVGAGI (reference sequence). The CDR3 runs 16 residues. Trimming stripped 2 bases from V and 1 base from J, with 14 bases between. Here the CDR3 DNA reads TGTGCCAGCAGTTACGGGGTAGGGCAAACGAACACTGAAGCTTTCTTT. As protein: CASSYGVGQTNTEAFF.